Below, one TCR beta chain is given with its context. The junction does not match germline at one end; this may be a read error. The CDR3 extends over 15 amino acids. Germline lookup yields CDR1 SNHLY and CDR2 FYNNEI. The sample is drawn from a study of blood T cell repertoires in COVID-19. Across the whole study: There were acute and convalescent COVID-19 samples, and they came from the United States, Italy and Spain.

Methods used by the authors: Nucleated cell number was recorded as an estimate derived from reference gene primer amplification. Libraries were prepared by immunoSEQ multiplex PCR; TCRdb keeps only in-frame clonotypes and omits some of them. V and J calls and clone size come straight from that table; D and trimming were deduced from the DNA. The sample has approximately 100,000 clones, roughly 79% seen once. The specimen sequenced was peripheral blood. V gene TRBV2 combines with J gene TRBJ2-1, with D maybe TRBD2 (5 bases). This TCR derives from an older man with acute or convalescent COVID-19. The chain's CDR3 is CASREGGRSYNEQFF. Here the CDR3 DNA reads TGTGCCAGCAGAGAAGGAGGTCGCTCCTACAATGAGCAGTTCTTC.